This TCR beta chain originates from a study of T cell responses to AZD1222 COVID-19 vaccine. Clones were read by immunoSEQ multiplex PCR, and TCRdb kept only the in-frame ones, dropping some. The table records 110,000 to 150,000 clones, 93% of them present only once. This sequence originates from an adult in good health. The sequencing used peripheral blood, collected on day 0 of AZD1222 vaccination.

In DNA form, the CDR3 reads TGTGCCAGCAGACCCCTGGGGCGAGACACTGAAGCTTTCTTT. Translated, it gives CASRPLGRDTEAFF. The chain links TRBV6-5 to TRBJ1-1, with D tentatively TRBD1 (5 bases). The V end was cut by 6 bases, the J end by 3 bases, with 14 bases between. Germline values: CDR1 MNHEY, CDR2 SVGAGI. The CDR3 runs 14 residues.